A single sample is the source of the 14 T cell receptor beta chains below, sequenced in a study of Graves' ophthalmopathy and Graves' hyperthyroidism. Amplification from RNA transcripts yielded the TCR beta CDR3 regions. The library came from an HTBI-primed first-round RT-PCR and a second-round multiplex PCR. TCRdb used MiXCR to reprocess the multiplex PCR reads, holding one entry per CDR3 protein. This table has about 740,000 distinct CDR3 sequences, roughly two fifths appearing once. Sequencing was carried out using peripheral blood. The source of these receptors is an adult man with Graves' ophthalmopathy.

The chain couples TRBV7-2 to TRBJ2-7; TRBD2 might be the D (5 bases). V lost 6 bases and J 2 bases, leaving 14 bases between the germline ends. In germline, CDR1 is SGHTA, CDR2 FQGNSA. The CDR3 is made up of 14 amino acids. CDR3 sequence (DNA): TGTGCCAGCAGTTTTACGGGATCAGCCTACGAGCAGTACTTC. Protein product: CASSFTGSAYEQYF.

At least ten counts were recorded for this clonotype. The J gene is TRBJ1-1, the V gene TRBV20-1; D is ambiguous. The germline V gene encodes CDR1 DFQATT and CDR2 SNEGSKA (reference sequence). The CDR3 contains 13 residues. Between the trimmed V and J ends, which lost 4 bases and 4 bases, there was a span of 13 bases. CDR3: CSAKEGFITEAFF. The CDR3 DNA follows: TGCAGTGCTAAGGAGGGTTTCATCACTGAAGCTTTCTTT.

J is TRBJ2-5 and V is TRBV28; D is possibly TRBD2 (5 bases). V lost 4 bases, J lost 3 bases, and 9 bases lay in between. The CDR3 length is 13 residues. Germline CDR1 MDHEN, CDR2 SYDVKM. The CDR3 loop reads CASSYVGEETQYF. The CDR3 DNA sequence: TGTGCCAGCAGTTACGTCGGGGAAGAGACCCAGTACTTC.

The gene calls are TRBV7-8 and TRBJ1-2, with TRBD1 as a possible D gene (6 bases). Germline V gene lookup returns CDR1 SGHVS and CDR2 FQNEAQ. This CDR3 is 14 amino acids long. V was pared by 6 bases and J by 7 bases, with 18 bases between. The CDR3 nucleotides read TGTGCCAGCAGGAGTACAGGGACCTCGCCTGGCTACACCTTC. This codes for CASRSTGTSPGYTF.

This clonotype occurred a few times. V is TRBV4-2 and J is TRBJ2-5, with D tentatively TRBD1 (5 bases). V was pared by 0 bases and J by 7 bases, with 9 bases between. Germline V gene sequence: CDR1 LGHNA, CDR2 YNFKEQ. The CDR3 contains 13 residues. CDR3: CASSQDRRGTQYF. In DNA, the CDR3 is TGTGCCAGCAGCCAAGATCGAAGGGGGACCCAGTACTTC.

This clonotype was counted ten times or more. The rearrangement uses TRBV10-1 and TRBJ2-7; D is uncertain. The germline CDR1 and CDR2 sequences are WNHNN and SYGVQD (reference sequence). Trimming left V 0 bases short and J 6 bases short, with 9 bases between. The CDR3 contains 13 residues. CDR3 protein: CASSESVSSEQYF. The CDR3 nucleotides are TGCGCCAGCAGTGAGTCGGTTTCGTCCGAGCAGTACTTC.

This chain links TRBV11-1 with TRBJ2-7, with 11 positions matching TRBD2. The CDR3 consists of 18 residues. CDR1 SGHAT and CDR2 FQDESV come from the germline V gene (reference sequence). Trimming removed 4 bases from V and 5 bases from J; junction bases left unmatched: 16. For the CDR3, the DNA is TGTGCCAGCAGCTCCTTCGGGAGGGGTAGCGGGAGGGTTGACGAGCAGTACTTC. Translating gives CASSSFGRGSGRVDEQYF.

This clonotype was found a few times. The chain couples TRBV7-2 to TRBJ2-5, with 9 bases fitting TRBD2. The CDR3 totals 14 residues. CDR1 SGHTA and CDR2 FQGNSA come from the germline V gene. Losses at the gene ends were 6 bases for V and 1 base for J; bases not matched to a gene: 3. CDR3 in DNA: TGTGCCAGCAGGGGCGGGGGGGCCCAAGAGACCCAGTACTTC. Translating it yields CASRGGGAQETQYF. Drawing the rest from reference TRBV7-2 and TRBJ2-5, the complete variable domain is GAGVSQSPSNKVTEKGKDVELRCDPISGHTALYWYRQSLGQGLEFLIYFQGNSAPDKSGLPSDRFSAERTGGSVSTLTIQRTQQEDSAVYLCASRGGGAQETQYFGPGTRLLVL.

This clonotype was seen a single time. This rearrangement joins TRBV21-1 to TRBJ1-1; TRBD1, the table's D call, lacks a check against the DNA. TRBV21-1 is a pseudogene. The CDR3 loop spans 13 amino acids. For the CDR3, the DNA is TGTGCCAGCTCGCCCAGGAAGGACACTGAAGCTTTCTTT. This codes for CASSPRKDTEAFF.

The chain combines TRBV7-9 with TRBJ2-5, with D perhaps given as TRBD1 or TRBD2 (7 bases each). Trimming shortened V by 2 bases and J by 5 bases, and 21 bases separated the two germline ends. Germline V gives CDR1 SEHNR, CDR2 FQNEAQ (reference sequence). The CDR3 has 17 amino acids. CDR3 loop: CASSLTGRGPRWETQYF. CDR3 sequence (DNA): TGTGCCAGCAGCTTAACTGGGAGGGGGCCACGGTGGGAGACCCAGTACTTC.

The genes are TRBV20-1 and TRBJ2-7, with 8 bases matching TRBD1. CDR1 and CDR2 (germline): DFQATT, SNEGSKA (reference sequence). The CDR3 extends over 18 amino acids. V shed 2 bases, J shed 0 bases, and the junction held 15 bases outside the gene matches. The CDR3: CSARQMLGQGVNSYEQYF. The CDR3 DNA reads as TGCAGTGCTAGACAAATGCTAGGACAGGGAGTAAACTCCTACGAGCAGTACTTC.

This clonotype was observed a few times. Mismatch with germline at one junction end may stem from a read error. The rearrangement uses TRBV11-2 and TRBJ1-6, with 9 bases identical to TRBD1. Germline V gives CDR1 SGHAT, CDR2 FQNNGV. The CDR3 runs 14 residues. Here the CDR3 reads CASSWGQGGSPLHF. The CDR3, as DNA: TGCGCCAGCAGCTGGGGACAGGGAGGTTCACCCCTCCACTTT.

This chain links TRBV15 with TRBJ1-2, with D possibly matching TRBD1 (5 bases). Trimming cost V 6 bases and J 5 bases, with 7 bases left between them. The CDR3 loop spans 11 amino acids. In germline, CDR1 is LNHNV, CDR2 YYDKDF (reference sequence). The CDR3 protein is CATRGGYGYTF. The CDR3 DNA is TGTGCCACCAGGGGGGGGTATGGCTACACCTTC.

V usage is TRBV25-1 and J usage is TRBJ2-2, with TRBD2 matching 10 bases. Trimming at V came to 5 bases and at J to 3 bases, leaving 12 bases not matched to a gene. The CDR3 totals 18 residues. Germline CDR1 is MGHDK and CDR2 is SYGVNS. CDR3 in DNA: TGTGCCAGCAGTTCATCGGGAAGCGGGAGGGCCCACACCGGGGAGCTGTTTTTT. Encoded protein: CASSSSGSGRAHTGELFF. Filled out from reference TRBV25-1 and TRBJ2-2, the complete variable domain reads EADIYQTPRYLVIGTGKKITLECSQTMGHDKMYWYQQDPGMELHLIHYSYGVNSTEKGDLSSESTVSRIRTEHFPLTLESARPSHTSQYLCASSSSGSGRAHTGELFFGEGSRLTVL.